The sequence of this T cell receptor (beta chain) was determined in a study of CD8 T cells in ankylosing spondylitis. Whole-study findings and limits: The study identified a TCR beta motif of roughly eight highly homologous variants that appeared characteristic of ankylosing spondylitis blood. The study looked at matched synovial fluid samples from ankylosing spondylitis patients. Disease-linked clones were reported to be significantly enriched there.

This clonotype was picked up many times. Its antigen is not identified. In TCRdb, the 5' RACE reads were re-called with MiXCR into one record per CDR3 protein. The sample carries about 540,000 distinct CDR3 sequences, roughly 13% recorded once. The sequence was collected from a male donor with ankylosing spondylitis. Sequencing was carried out using blood, either unsorted or a sorted T cell fraction (not recorded which).

DNA for the CDR3: TGTGCCAGCAGCCGGACAGCTAACTATGGCTACACCTTC. Its translation: CASSRTANYGYTF. The J gene is TRBJ1-2, the V gene TRBV12-3 or TRBV12-4; perhaps TRBD1 as D (6 bases). The CDR3 is 13 amino acids. Trimming shortened V by 6 bases and J by 0 bases, and 8 bases separated the two germline ends.